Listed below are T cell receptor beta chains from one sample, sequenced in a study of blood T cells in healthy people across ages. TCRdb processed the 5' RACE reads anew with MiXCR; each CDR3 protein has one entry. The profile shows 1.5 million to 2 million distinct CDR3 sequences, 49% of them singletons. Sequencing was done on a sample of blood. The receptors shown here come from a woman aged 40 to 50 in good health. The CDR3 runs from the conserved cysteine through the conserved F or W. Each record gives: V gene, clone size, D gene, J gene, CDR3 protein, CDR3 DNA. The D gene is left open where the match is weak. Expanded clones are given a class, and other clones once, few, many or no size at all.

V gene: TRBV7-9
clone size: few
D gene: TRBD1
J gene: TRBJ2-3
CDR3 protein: CASSSTRDRAFTDTQYF
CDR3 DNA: TGTGCCAGCAGCTCCACCCGGGACAGGGCCTTCACAGATACGCAGTATTTT

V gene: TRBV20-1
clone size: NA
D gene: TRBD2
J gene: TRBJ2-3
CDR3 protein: CSLGLAGGPSDTRYF
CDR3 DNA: TGCAGTTTAGGACTAGCGGGGGGGCCATCAGATACGCGGTATTTT

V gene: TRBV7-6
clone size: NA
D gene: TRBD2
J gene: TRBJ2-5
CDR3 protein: CASSRAWDSGVGGTQYF
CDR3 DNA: TGTGCCAGCAGTCGCGCCTGGGATAGCGGGGTTGGTGGGACCCAGTACTTC

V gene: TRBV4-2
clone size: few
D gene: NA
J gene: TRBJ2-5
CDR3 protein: CASSAGLEYQETQYF
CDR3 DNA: TGTGCCAGCAGCGCAGGATTGGAATACCAAGAGACCCAGTACTTC

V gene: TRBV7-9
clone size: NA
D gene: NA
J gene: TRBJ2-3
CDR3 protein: CAGSPITDTQYF
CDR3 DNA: TGTGCCGGCAGCCCCATTACAGATACGCAGTATTTT

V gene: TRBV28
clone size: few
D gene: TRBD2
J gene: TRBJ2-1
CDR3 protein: CASSPLAGGRFLHEQFF
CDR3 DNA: TGTGCCAGCAGTCCACTAGCGGGGGGCCGCTTTTTACATGAGCAGTTCTTC

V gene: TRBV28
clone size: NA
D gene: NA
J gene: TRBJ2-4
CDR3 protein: CASSVAGRYEQYF
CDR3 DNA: TGTGCCAGCAGTGTGGCAGGGCGGTATGAGCAGTACTTC

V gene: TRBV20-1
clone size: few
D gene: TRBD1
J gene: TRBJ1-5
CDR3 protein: CSARDLRTGGVPSNQPQHF
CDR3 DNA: TGCAGTGCTAGAGATCTTAGGACAGGGGGCGTCCCTAGCAATCAGCCCCAGCATTTT

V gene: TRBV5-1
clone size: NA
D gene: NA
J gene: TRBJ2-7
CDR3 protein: CASNPGAAGYEQYF
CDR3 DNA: TGCGCCAGCAACCCCGGGGCGGCAGGTTACGAGCAGTACTTC

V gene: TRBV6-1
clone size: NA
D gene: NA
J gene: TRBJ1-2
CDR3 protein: CASSERGDTGHYGYTF
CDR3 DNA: TGTGCCAGCAGTGAAAGGGGAGACACCGGGCACTATGGCTACACCTTC

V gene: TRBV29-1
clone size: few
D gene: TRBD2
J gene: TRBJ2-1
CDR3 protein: CSVEGLAGGSPYNEQFF
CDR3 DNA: TGCAGCGTTGAAGGACTAGCGGGGGGGTCCCCCTACAATGAGCAGTTCTTC

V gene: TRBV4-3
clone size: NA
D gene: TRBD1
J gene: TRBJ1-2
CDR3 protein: CASSQEPTGHGYTF
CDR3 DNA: TGCGCCAGCAGCCAAGAACCGACAGGGCACGGCTACACCTTC

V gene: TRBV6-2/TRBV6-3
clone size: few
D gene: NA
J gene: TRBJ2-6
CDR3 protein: CASTRVSGANVLTF
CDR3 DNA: TGTGCCAGCACCAGGGTCTCTGGGGCCAACGTCCTGACTTTC